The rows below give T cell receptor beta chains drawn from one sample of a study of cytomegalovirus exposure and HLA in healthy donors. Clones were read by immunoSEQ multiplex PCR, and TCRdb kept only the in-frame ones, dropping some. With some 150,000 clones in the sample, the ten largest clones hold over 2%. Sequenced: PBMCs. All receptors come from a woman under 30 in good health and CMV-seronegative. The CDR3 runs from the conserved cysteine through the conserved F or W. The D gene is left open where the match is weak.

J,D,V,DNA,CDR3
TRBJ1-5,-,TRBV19,TGTGCCAGTAGTACAATAGAAGGGGCCCCTCAGCCCCAGCATTTT,CASSTIEGAPQPQHF
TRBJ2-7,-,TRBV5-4,TGTGCCAGCAGCCTCGGACAATCCCCCACCTACGAGCAGTACTTC,CASSLGQSPTYEQYF
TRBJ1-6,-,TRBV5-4,TGTGCCAGCAGTCCATTTACAGGGCCTGATTCACCCCTCCACTTT,CASSPFTGPDSPLHF
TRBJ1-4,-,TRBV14,TGTGCCAGCAGCCAAGGTCGCTCGGCGGTGTTTTTT,CASSQGRSAVFF
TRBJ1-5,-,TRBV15,TGTGCCACCAGCAGGGCGGACAGCACATATAGCAATCAGCCCCAGCATTTT,CATSRADSTYSNQPQHF
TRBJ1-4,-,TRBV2,TGTGCCAGCAGTGGACAGACTCCAACTAATGAAAAACTGTTTTTT,CASSGQTPTNEKLFF
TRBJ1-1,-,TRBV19,TGTGCCAGTAGTAACGCGGGCGGGAGAGACACTGAAGCTTTCTTT,CASSNAGGRDTEAFF
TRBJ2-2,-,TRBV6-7,TGTGCCAGCAGTTGTTGCTTGAGTAGGGGGGGACCCCCATCGGACGGGGAGCTGTTTTTT,CASSCCLSRGGPPSDGELFF
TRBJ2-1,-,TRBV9,TGTGCCAGCAGCGTAGACGAGGGGGTCGGCTACAATGAGCAGTTCTTC,CASSVDEGVGYNEQFF
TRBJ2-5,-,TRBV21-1,TGTGCCAGCAGCAAAGTTGTTGTCTACGTCGGACACCGGCAAGAGACCCAGTACTTC,CASSKVVVYVGHRQETQYF
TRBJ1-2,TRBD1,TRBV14,TGTGCCAGCAGCCAGGGACAGAACTATGGCTACACCTTC,CASSQGQNYGYTF
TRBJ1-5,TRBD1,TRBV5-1,TGCGCCAGCAGCGATGGACAGGTTGTCCAGCCCCAGCATTTT,CASSDGQVVQPQHF
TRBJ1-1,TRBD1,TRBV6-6,TGTGCCAGCAGCCAGGGACCAGGGGGTAACGCTGAAGCTTTCTTT,CASSQGPGGNAEAFF
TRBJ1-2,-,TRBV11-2,TGTGCCAGCAGCTTCCCGGGAAACTATGGCTACACCTTC,CASSFPGNYGYTF
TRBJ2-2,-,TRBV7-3,TGTGCCAGCAGCTTACAGGGGGGCGAAACCGGGGAGCTGTTTTTT,CASSLQGGETGELFF
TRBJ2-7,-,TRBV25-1,TGTGCCAGCAGGGGGTTGGGGGCCTACGAGCAGTACTTC,CASRGLGAYEQYF
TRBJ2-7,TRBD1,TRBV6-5,TGTGCCAGCAGGGACAGGGGAGCCTACGAGCAGTACTTC,CASRDRGAYEQYF
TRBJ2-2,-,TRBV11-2,TGTGCCAGCAGCCCATCGAGACCCGGAGGAACCGGGGAGCTGTTTTTT,CASSPSRPGGTGELFF
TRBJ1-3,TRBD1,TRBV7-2,TGTGCCAGCATAACAGGGGTAGGAAACACCATATATTTT,CASITGVGNTIYF
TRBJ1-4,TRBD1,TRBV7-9,TGTGCCAGCAGCTATACAGGGGGCCCCAATGAAAAACTGTTTTTT,CASSYTGGPNEKLFF
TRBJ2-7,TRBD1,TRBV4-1,TGCGCCAGCAGCCAGCCACAGGGGCGGGAGCAGTACTTC,CASSQPQGREQYF